These 17 T cell receptor beta chains were all obtained from the same sample, sequenced in a study of T cells in tuberculosis. The assay was immunoSEQ multiplex PCR, and TCRdb's table has in-frame clones only and misses some. The table records some 7,900 clones, roughly 94% of them present only once. Material for sequencing was PBMCs. Receptors were obtained from an adult with tuberculosis.

The gene calls are TRBV5-4 and TRBJ2-1, with a possible D match to TRBD2 (5 bases). CDR1 and CDR2 (germline): SGHNT, YYREEE (reference sequence). There are 16 residues in the CDR3. The V gene lost 4 bases and the J gene lost 0 bases, with 14 bases spanning the gap. The CDR3 reads CASSQGLMSSYNEQFF. CDR3 bases: TGTGCCAGCAGCCAAGGACTCATGAGCTCCTACAATGAGCAGTTCTTC.

This chain links TRBV7-6 with TRBJ1-4; possibly TRBD1 for D (6 bases). Germline loops: CDR1 SGHVS, CDR2 FNYEAQ. This CDR3 has 15 amino acids. The germline V and J ends were trimmed by 5 bases and 3 bases, with 13 bases remaining between them. The CDR3, as DNA: TGTGCCAGCAGCGCAACACAGGGAGCTAATGAAAAACTGTTTTTT. This gives the protein CASSATQGANEKLFF.

This sequence joins TRBV4-2 and TRBJ1-2; D unclear. This CDR3 spans 13 amino acids. The V end was cut by 0 bases, the J end by 5 bases, with 7 bases between. Germline CDR1 reads LGHNA; CDR2 reads YNFKEQ. The CDR3 sequence: CASSQEAVYGYTF. The CDR3 nucleotides read TGTGCCAGCAGCCAAGAGGCAGTGTATGGCTACACCTTC.

The chain recombines TRBV7-2 with TRBJ1-4; perhaps TRBD1 as D (6 bases). Germline lookup yields CDR1 SGHTA and CDR2 FQGNSA. The CDR3 extends over 14 amino acids. Deletions cut 5 bases from V and 2 bases from J, with 9 bases between. CDR3 sequence (DNA): TGTGCCAGCAGCCCCGGACAGACTAATGAAAAACTGTTTTTT. Protein product: CASSPGQTNEKLFF.

The chain couples TRBV9 to TRBJ2-3; 14 bases fit TRBD2. Unmatched junction bases numbered 8, after V lost 0 bases and J lost 8 bases. Germline V gene lookup returns CDR1 SGDLS and CDR2 YYNGEE. This CDR3 region has 17 residues. The CDR3 bases are TGTGCCAGCAGCGTAGTTGACTCCGGGACTAGCGGGAGTACGCAGTATTTT. Translating gives CASSVVDSGTSGSTQYF.

This rearrangement joins TRBV5-4 to TRBJ1-2; D may be TRBD1 (6 bases). The V end lost 0 bases, the J end lost 4 bases, and 22 bases lay between the germline ends. The CDR3 is 18 residues long. CDR1 and CDR2 from the germline V gene are SGHNT and YYREEE (reference sequence). CDR3 bases: TGTGCCAGCAGCTTGGGAGGTTTTAATAACAGGGAAGGCTATGGCTACACCTTC. Translating it yields CASSLGGFNNREGYGYTF.

This chain uses TRBV11-3 with TRBJ2-1; weak D call: TRBD2 (5 bases). There are 15 residues in the CDR3. Germline V lookup: CDR1 SGHNT, CDR2 YENEEA. V was pared by 3 bases and J by 10 bases, with 19 bases between. The DNA for the CDR3 is TGTGCCAGCAGCTTGGGTGGTCCCCTCTCGGGGGAGCAGTTCTTC. Its translation is CASSLGGPLSGEQFF.

The chain is built from TRBV5-1 and TRBJ2-2; perhaps TRBD2 as D (5 bases). Germline V gene sequence: CDR1 SGHRS, CDR2 YFSETQ. V was shortened by 0 bases and J by 7 bases, with 19 bases between the two germline ends. CDR3 size: 17 residues. CDR3 region: CASSLAPLSEAGGELFF. The DNA of the CDR3 is TGCGCCAGCAGCTTGGCCCCCCTCAGCGAGGCGGGCGGGGAGCTGTTTTTT.

The genes are TRBV5-4 and TRBJ1-6; TRBD1 might be the D (6 bases). The CDR3 totals 16 residues. Trimming stripped 4 bases from V and 5 bases from J, with 16 bases between. The germline V gene encodes CDR1 SGHNT and CDR2 YYREEE (reference sequence). The CDR3 DNA reads as TGTGCCAGCAGCGCCGGGGGGGCCAGAAATAATTCACCCCTCCACTTT. It translates to CASSAGGARNNSPLHF.

V usage is TRBV5-8 and J usage is TRBJ2-1; a possible D gene is TRBD1 (6 bases). Between the trimmed V and J ends, which lost 0 bases and 8 bases, there was a span of 12 bases. The length of the CDR3 is 14 residues. From germline, CDR1 is SGHTS and CDR2 YDEGEE. The CDR3 DNA follows: TGTGCCAGCAGCTTGGACAGGGCCCTCGATGAGCAGTTCTTC. Translating gives CASSLDRALDEQFF.

Here the CDR3 DNA reads TGTGCCAGCAGTTCAATAAGGACTGCAACTTATGGCTACACCTTC. Its protein product is CASSSIRTATYGYTF. This chain joins TRBV27 and TRBJ1-2, with D unclear. From germline, CDR1 is MNHEY and CDR2 SMNVEV (reference sequence). CDR3 size: 15 residues. V was shortened by 4 bases and J by 5 bases, with 17 bases between the two germline ends.

The chain has TRBV4-1 and TRBJ1-4, with D perhaps TRBD1 (5 bases). Germline V gives CDR1 MGHRA, CDR2 YSYEKL. The CDR3 is 15 residues long. The V end lost 1 base, the J end lost 5 bases, and 11 bases lay between the germline ends. Here the CDR3 DNA reads TGCGCCAGCAGCCAAGGGACCAGGGTCAATGAAAAACTGTTTTTT. It translates to CASSQGTRVNEKLFF.

The count of this clone is one. V is TRBV7-2 and J is TRBJ2-6, with D hard to call. The V gene's germline CDR1 is SGHTA and CDR2 FQGNSA. The CDR3 consists of 15 residues. V was pared by 1 base and J by 2 bases, with 6 bases between. The CDR3 is CASSLVVAGANVLTF. The CDR3 DNA sequence: TGTGCCAGCAGCTTAGTAGTAGCTGGGGCCAACGTCCTGACTTTC.

This chain joins TRBV19 and TRBJ2-7; 8 positions match TRBD1. This CDR3 has 15 amino acids. Germline CDR1 is LNHDA and CDR2 is SQIVND (reference sequence). With 2 bases clipped from V and 2 bases from J, the junction kept 5 bases outside the gene matches. CDR3 DNA: TGTGCCAGTAGTATATTGGACAGGGCTCCCTACGAGCAGTACTTC. It translates to CASSILDRAPYEQYF.

This clone has a handful of counts. J is TRBJ2-7 and V is TRBV7-3; D is unresolved. The CDR3 runs 13 residues. Germline lookup yields CDR1 SGHTA and CDR2 FQGTGA. Trimming took 0 bases from V and 6 from J, leaving 9 bases between them. The CDR3 region has the DNA TGTGCCAGCAGCTTAACGATCAGAGGCGAGCAGTACTTC. Translation gives CASSLTIRGEQYF.

The genes are TRBV5-1 and TRBJ2-2, with D possibly being TRBD2 (6 bases). Germline CDR1 reads SGHRS; CDR2 reads YFSETQ. V was trimmed by 3 bases and J by 4 bases, leaving 13 bases between them. CDR3 length: 15 amino acids. The CDR3 protein is CASSWGLSSTGELFF. The CDR3 nucleotides are TGCGCCAGCAGCTGGGGACTTTCCTCCACCGGGGAGCTGTTTTTT.

The J gene is TRBJ2-7, the V gene TRBV5-8; D perhaps matches TRBD2 (6 bases). V was cut by 4 bases and J by 9 bases, with 14 bases left in between. This CDR3 has 12 amino acids. Looked up from germline, CDR1 is SGHTS and CDR2 is YDEGEE. DNA of the CDR3: TGTGCCAGCAGCGTGAGGGGAGGCGGGCAGTACTTC. It is translated as CASSVRGGGQYF.